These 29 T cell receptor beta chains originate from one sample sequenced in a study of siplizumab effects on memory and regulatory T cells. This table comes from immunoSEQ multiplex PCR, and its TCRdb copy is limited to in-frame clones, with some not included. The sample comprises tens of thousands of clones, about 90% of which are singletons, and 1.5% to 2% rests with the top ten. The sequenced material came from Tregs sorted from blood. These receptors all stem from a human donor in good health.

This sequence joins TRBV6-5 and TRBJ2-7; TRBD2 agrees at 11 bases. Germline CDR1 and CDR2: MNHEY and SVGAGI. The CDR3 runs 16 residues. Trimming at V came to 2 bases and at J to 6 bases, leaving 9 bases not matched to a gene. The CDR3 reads CASSYAASGGISEQYF. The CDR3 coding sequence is TGTGCCAGCAGTTACGCGGCTAGCGGGGGGATTAGCGAGCAGTACTTC.

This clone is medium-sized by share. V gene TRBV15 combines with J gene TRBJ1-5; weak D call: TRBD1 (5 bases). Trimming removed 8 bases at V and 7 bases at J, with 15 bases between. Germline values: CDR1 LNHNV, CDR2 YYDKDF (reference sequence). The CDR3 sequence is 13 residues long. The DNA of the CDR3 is TGTGCCACCGCTCCCTGGGGACGGCAGCCCCAGCATTTT. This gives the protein CATAPWGRQPQHF.

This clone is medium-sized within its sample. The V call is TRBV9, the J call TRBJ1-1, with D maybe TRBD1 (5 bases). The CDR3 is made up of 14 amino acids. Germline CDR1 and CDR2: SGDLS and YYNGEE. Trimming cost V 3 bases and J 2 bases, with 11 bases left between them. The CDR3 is CASSEGRVNTEAFF. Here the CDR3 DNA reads TGTGCCAGCAGCGAGGGACGGGTAAACACTGAAGCTTTCTTT.

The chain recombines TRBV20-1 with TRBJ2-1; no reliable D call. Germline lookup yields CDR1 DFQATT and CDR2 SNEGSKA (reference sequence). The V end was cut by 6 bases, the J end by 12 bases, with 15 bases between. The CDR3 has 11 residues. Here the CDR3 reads CSATTLLAQFF. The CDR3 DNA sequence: TGCAGTGCCACCACGCTGCTTGCGCAGTTCTTC.

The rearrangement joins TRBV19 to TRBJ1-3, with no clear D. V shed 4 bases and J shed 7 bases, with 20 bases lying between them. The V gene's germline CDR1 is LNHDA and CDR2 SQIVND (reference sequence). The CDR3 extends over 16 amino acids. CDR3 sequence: CASSRTPDGRGNTIYF. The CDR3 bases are TGTGCCAGTAGTAGGACCCCGGACGGAAGAGGGAACACCATATATTTT.

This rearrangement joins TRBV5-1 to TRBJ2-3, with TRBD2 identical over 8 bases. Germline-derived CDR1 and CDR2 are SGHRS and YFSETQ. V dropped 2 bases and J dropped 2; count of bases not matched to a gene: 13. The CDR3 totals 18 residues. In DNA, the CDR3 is TGCGCCAGCAGCTTCTGGGGGGACCGAGCGGGAGCCACAGATACGCAGTATTTT. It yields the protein CASSFWGDRAGATDTQYF.

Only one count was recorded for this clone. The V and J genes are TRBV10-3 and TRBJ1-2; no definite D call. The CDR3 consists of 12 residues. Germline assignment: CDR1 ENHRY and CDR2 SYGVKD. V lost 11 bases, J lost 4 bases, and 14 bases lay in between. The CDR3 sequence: CASTQVGYGYTF. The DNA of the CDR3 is TGTGCCTCCACCCAGGTCGGCTATGGCTACACCTTC.

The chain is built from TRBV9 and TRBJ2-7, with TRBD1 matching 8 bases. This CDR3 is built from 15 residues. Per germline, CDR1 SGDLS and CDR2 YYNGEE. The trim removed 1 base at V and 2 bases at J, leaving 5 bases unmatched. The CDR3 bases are TGTGCCAGCAGCGTAAGGGCAGGGGGCACCTACGAGCAGTACTTC. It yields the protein CASSVRAGGTYEQYF.

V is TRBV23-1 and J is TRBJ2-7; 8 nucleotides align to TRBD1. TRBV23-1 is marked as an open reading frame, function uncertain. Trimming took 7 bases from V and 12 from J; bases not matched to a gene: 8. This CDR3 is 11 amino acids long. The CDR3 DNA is TGCGCCAGCACTCGGGACAGGAGGATGTACTTC. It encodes CASTRDRRMYF.

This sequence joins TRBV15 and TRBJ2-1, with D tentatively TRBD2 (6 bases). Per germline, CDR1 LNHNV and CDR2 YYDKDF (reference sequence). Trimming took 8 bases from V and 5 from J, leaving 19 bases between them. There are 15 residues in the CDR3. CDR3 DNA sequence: TGTGCCACCGGAAGGGACTCTCGGAGCAACAATGAGCAGTTCTTC. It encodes CATGRDSRSNNEQFF. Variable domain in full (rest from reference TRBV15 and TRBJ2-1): DAMVIQNPRYQVTQFGKPVTLSCSQTLNHNVMYWYQQKSSQAPKLLFHYYDKDFNNEADTPDNFQSRRPNTSFCFLDIRSPGLGDTAMYLCATGRDSRSNNEQFFGPGTRLTVL.

The DNA of the CDR3 is TGTGCCAGCAGTGCAGGGTCTGTCTACAATGAGCAGTTCTTC. The encoded protein is CASSAGSVYNEQFF. The chain has TRBV2 and TRBJ2-1, with D maybe TRBD1 (5 bases). The CDR3 is made up of 14 amino acids. Germline CDR1 and CDR2: SNHLY and FYNNEI. With 4 bases removed from V and 3 bases from J, the gap between germline ends came to 10 bases.

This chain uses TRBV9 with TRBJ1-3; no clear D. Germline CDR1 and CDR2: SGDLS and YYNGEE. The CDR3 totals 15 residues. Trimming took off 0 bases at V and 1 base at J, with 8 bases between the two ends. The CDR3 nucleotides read TGTGCCAGCAGCGTAGCTCTAGGTTCTGGAAACACCATATATTTT. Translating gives CASSVALGSGNTIYF.

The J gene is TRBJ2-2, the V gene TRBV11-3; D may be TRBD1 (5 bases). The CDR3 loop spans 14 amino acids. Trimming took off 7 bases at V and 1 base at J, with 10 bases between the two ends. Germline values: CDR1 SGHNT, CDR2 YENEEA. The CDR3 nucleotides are TGTGCCAGCATAAGGGGCCAGAACACCGGGGAGCTGTTTTTT. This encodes CASIRGQNTGELFF.

CDR3 protein: CASSSSGAVYGYTF. DNA for the CDR3: TGTGCCAGCAGCTCGTCAGGGGCGGTGTATGGCTACACCTTC. The rearrangement joins TRBV5-4 to TRBJ1-2, with D perhaps TRBD1 (6 bases). Germline CDR1 and CDR2: SGHNT and YYREEE (reference sequence). This CDR3 is 14 amino acids long. V lost 3 bases to trimming and J lost 5 bases, with 14 bases between them.

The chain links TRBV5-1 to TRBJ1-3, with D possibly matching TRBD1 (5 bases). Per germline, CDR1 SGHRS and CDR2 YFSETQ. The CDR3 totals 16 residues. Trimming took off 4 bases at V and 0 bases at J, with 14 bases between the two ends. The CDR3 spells CASSTTGRSSGNTIYF. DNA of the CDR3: TGCGCCAGCAGCACAACGGGACGGAGCTCTGGAAACACCATATATTTT.

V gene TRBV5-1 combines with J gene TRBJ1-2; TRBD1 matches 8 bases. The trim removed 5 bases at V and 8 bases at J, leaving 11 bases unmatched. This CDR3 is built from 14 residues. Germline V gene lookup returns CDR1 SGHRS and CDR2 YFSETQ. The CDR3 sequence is CASRSTGAGRGYTF. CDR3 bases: TGCGCCAGCAGATCGACAGGGGCGGGGAGGGGCTACACCTTC.

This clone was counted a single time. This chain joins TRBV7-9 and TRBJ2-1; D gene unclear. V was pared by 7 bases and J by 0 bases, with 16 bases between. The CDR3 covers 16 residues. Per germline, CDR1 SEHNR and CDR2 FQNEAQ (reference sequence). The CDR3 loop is CASKDPSGSSYNEQFF. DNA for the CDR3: TGTGCCAGCAAGGACCCCAGTGGTAGCTCCTACAATGAGCAGTTCTTC.

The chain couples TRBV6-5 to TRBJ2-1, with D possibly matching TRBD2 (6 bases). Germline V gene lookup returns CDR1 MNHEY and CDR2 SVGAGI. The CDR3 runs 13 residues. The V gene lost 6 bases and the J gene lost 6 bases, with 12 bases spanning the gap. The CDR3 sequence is CASRSSGGNEQFF. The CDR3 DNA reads TGTGCCAGCAGGTCCTCCGGGGGCAATGAGCAGTTCTTC.

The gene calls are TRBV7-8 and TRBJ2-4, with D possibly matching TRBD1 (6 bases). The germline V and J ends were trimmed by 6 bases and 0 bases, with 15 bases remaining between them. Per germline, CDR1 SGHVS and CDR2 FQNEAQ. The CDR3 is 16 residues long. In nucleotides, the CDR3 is TGTGCCAGCAGTCCCCGACAGGCCATAGCCAAAAACATTCAGTACTTC. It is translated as CASSPRQAIAKNIQYF.

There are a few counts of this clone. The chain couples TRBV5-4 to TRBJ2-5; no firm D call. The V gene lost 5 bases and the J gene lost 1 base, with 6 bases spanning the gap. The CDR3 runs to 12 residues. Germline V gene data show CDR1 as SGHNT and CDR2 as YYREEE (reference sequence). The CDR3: CASSSTQETQYF. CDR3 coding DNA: TGTGCCAGCAGTTCTACCCAAGAGACCCAGTACTTC.

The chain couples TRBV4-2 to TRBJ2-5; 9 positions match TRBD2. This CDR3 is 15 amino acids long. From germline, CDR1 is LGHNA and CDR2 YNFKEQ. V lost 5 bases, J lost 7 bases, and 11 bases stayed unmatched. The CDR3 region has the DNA TGTGCCAGCAGCGACGGACTAGCGCGAAGCGGGACCCAGTACTTC. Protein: CASSDGLARSGTQYF.

The DNA of the CDR3 is TGCGCCAGCAGCCGGACTAGCGGGACAACCTACAATGAGCAGTTCTTC. It yields the protein CASSRTSGTTYNEQFF. This chain links TRBV5-1 with TRBJ2-1, with 12 bases matching TRBD2. V lost 4 bases and J lost 2; bases outside the gene matches: 4. The CDR3 totals 16 residues. CDR1 and CDR2 (germline): SGHRS, YFSETQ. The variable domain in full, with the rest retrieved from reference TRBV5-1 and TRBJ2-1, is KAGVTQTPRYLIKTRGQQVTLSCSPISGHRSVSWYQQTPGQGLQFLFEYFSETQRNKGNFPGRFSGRQFSNSRSEMNVSTLELGDSALYLCASSRTSGTTYNEQFFGPGTRLTVL.

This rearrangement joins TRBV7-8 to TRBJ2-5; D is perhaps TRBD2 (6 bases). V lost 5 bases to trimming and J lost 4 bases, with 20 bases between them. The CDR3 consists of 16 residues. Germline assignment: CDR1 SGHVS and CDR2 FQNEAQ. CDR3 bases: TGTGCCAGCAGCCTTCACATATCCGGGAGCAGAGAGACCCAGTACTTC. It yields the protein CASSLHISGSRETQYF.

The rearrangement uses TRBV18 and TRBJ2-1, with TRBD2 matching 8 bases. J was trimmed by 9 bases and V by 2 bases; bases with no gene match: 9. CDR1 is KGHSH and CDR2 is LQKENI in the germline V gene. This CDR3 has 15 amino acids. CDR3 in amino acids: CASSPRLAIVTEQFF. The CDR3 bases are TGTGCCAGCTCACCAAGACTAGCGATCGTCACTGAGCAGTTCTTC.

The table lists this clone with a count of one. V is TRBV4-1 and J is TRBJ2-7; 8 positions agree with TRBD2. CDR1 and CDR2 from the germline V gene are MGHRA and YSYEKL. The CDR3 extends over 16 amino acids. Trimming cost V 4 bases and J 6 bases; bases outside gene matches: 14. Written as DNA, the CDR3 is TGCGCCAGCAGCCCGAATCTAATAGCGGGAACGGTCGAGCAGTACTTC. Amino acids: CASSPNLIAGTVEQYF.

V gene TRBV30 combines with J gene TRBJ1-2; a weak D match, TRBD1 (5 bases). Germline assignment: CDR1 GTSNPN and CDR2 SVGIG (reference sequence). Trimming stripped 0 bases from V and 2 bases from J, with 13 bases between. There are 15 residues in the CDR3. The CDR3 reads CAWSVIWAGNYGYTF. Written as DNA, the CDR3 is TGTGCCTGGAGTGTAATCTGGGCAGGGAACTATGGCTACACCTTC.

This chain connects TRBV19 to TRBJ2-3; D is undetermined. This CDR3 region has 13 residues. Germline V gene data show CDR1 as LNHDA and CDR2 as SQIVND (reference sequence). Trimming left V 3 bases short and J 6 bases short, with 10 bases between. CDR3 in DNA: TGTGCCAGTAGTATTAAGCAGGTGGATACGCAGTATTTT. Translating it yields CASSIKQVDTQYF.

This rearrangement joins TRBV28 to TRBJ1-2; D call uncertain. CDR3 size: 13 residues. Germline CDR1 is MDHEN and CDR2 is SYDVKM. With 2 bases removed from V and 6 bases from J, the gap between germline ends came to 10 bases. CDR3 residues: CASSLSLPHGYTF. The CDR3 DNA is TGTGCCAGCAGTTTAAGCCTTCCCCATGGCTACACCTTC.

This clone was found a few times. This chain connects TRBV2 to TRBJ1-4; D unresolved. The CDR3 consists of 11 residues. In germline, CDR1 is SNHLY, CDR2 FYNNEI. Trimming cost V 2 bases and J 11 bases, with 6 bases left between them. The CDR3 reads CASSEMKKLFF. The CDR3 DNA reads TGTGCCAGCAGTGAAATGAAGAAACTGTTTTTT. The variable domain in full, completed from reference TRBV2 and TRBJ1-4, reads EPEVTQTPSHQVTQMGQEVILRCVPISNHLYFYWYRQILGQKVEFLVSFYNNEISEKSEIFDDQFSVERPDGSNFTLKIRSTKLEDSAMYFCASSEMKKLFFGSGTQLSVL.